These 5 T cell receptor beta chains share one sample of origin, sequenced in a study of T-cell reconstitution after alpha-beta-depleted transplantation in children. Unique molecular identifiers were built into the TCRbeta library. MiXCR was run by TCRdb on the PCR reads, yielding one entry per CDR3 protein. The table lists approximately 490,000 distinct CDR3 sequences, about 10% of them singletons, with 2% to 2.5% in the top ten. Material: PBMCs, obtained before TCRalphabeta/CD19-depleted stem cell transplant. These receptors all stem from a child aged 2 to 10 with inherited bone marrow failure, due to receive a stem cell transplant.

This clonotype showed up just a few times. CDR3 in amino acids: CSARDRTPGGQYF. The CDR3 nucleotides are TGCAGTGCTAGAGATAGAACTCCAGGCGGGCAGTATTTT. V and J are TRBV20-1 and TRBJ2-3; D gene uncertain. CDR3 length equals 13 residues. Germline V gene data show CDR1 as DFQATT and CDR2 as SNEGSKA (reference sequence). The V end was cut by 0 bases, the J end by 11 bases, with 15 bases between.

This clonotype was counted ten times or more. V gene TRBV28 combines with J gene TRBJ1-4, with D hard to call. The CDR3 sequence is 10 residues long. Germline-derived CDR1 and CDR2 are MDHEN and SYDVKM. Between the trimmed V and J ends, which lost 10 bases and 8 bases, there was a span of 8 bases. The CDR3 coding sequence is TGTGCCAAAACCCGGGAAAAACTGTTTTTT. It specifies CAKTREKLFF.

This clonotype was observed many times. V usage is TRBV6-5 and J usage is TRBJ2-7; D call uncertain. The germline gives CDR1 MNHEY, CDR2 SVGAGI. This CDR3 comprises 15 residues. With 0 bases removed from V and 5 bases from J, the gap between germline ends came to 14 bases. CDR3 loop: CASSYSSHSSDEQYF. For the CDR3, the DNA is TGTGCCAGCAGTTACTCGAGTCACAGCAGCGACGAGCAGTACTTC.

The rearrangement links TRBV7-9 to TRBJ2-3; D gene unclear. This CDR3 contains 13 residues. The ends were cut back, 1 base at V and 7 bases at J, with 9 bases in the middle. Germline CDR1 SEHNR, CDR2 FQNEAQ (reference sequence). The CDR3 coding sequence is TGTGCCAGCAGCTTAGAATACGCGAATACGCAGTATTTT. Its translation: CASSLEYANTQYF.

The chain employs TRBV12-3 or TRBV12-4 and TRBJ1-3; D uncertain. This CDR3 has 13 amino acids. V was shortened by 2 bases and J by 0 bases, with 2 bases between the two germline ends. Written as DNA, the CDR3 is TGTGCCAGCAGTTTATTCTCTGGAAACACCATATATTTT. Translated: CASSLFSGNTIYF.